This T cell receptor beta chain was retrieved from a study of T cell responses to AZD1222 COVID-19 vaccine. Germline CDR1 reads ENHRY; CDR2 reads SYGVKD. This CDR3 contains 11 residues. With 11 bases clipped from V and 8 bases from J, the junction kept 8 bases outside the gene matches. TCRdb's copy holds only in-frame clones and misses some; the assay was immunoSEQ multiplex PCR. The sample holds 160,000 or so clones; approximately 88% are singletons and the top ten take roughly 4.3%. Sequencing used peripheral blood, obtained 28 days after the second AZD1222 dose. This TCR was recovered from an adult who received the AZD1222 COVID-19 vaccine. The chain has TRBV10-3 and TRBJ1-1; 7 bases fit TRBD1. CDR3 in DNA: TGTGCCGTAACAGGGGAAAGGGAAGCTTTCTTT. Its protein is CAVTGEREAFF.